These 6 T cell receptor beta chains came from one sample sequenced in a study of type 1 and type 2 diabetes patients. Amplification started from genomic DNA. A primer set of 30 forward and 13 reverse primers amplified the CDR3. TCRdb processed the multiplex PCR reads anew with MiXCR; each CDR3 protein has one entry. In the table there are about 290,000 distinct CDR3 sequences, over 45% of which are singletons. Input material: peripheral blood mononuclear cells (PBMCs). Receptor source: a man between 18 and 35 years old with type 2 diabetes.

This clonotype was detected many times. CDR3: CASSWDTWNTEAFF. CDR3 bases: TGTGCCAGCTCCTGGGACACCTGGAACACTGAAGCTTTCTTT. The V and J genes are TRBV10-3 and TRBJ1-1; D might be TRBD1 (6 bases). The V and J ends lost 10 bases and 1 base respectively, with 16 bases between them. Germline-derived CDR1 and CDR2 are ENHRY and SYGVKD. The CDR3 is 14 residues long.

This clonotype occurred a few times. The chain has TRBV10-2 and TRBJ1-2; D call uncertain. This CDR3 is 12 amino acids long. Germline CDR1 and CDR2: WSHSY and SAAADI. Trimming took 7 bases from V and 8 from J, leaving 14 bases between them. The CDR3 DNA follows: TGCGCCAGCATGGAGAACGGTGAGGGCTACACCTTC. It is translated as CASMENGEGYTF.

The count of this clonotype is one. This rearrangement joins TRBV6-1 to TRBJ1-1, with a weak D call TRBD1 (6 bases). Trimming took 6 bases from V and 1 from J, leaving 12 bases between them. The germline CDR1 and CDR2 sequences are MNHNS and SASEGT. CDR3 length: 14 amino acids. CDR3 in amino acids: CASSFRQENTEAFF. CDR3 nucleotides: TGTGCCAGCAGCTTCAGACAGGAGAACACTGAAGCTTTCTTT.

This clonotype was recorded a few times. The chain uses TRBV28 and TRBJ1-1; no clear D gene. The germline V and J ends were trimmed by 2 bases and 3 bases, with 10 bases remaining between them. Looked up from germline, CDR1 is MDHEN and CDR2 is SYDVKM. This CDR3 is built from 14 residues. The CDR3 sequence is CASSLGMPYTEAFF. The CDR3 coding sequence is TGTGCCAGCAGTTTAGGGATGCCGTACACTGAAGCTTTCTTT.

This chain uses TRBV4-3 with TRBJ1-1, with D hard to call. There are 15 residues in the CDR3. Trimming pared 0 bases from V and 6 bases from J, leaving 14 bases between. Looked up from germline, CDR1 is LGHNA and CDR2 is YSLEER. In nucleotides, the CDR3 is TGCGCCAGCAGCCAAGATTTCCGGGTATACGCTGAAGCTTTCTTT. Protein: CASSQDFRVYAEAFF.

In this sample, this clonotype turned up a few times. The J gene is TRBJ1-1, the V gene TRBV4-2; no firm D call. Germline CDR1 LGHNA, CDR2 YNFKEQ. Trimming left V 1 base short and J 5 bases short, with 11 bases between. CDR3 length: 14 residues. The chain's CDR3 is CASSQVLAGTEAFF. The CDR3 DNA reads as TGTGCCAGCAGCCAAGTATTAGCCGGAACTGAAGCTTTCTTT.